This TCR beta chain comes out of a study of T cells in Graves' hyperthyroidism and ophthalmopathy. On the study more broadly: The authors collected peripheral blood at initial diagnosis, before any treatment.

For this clonotype: Its antigen is currently unknown.

Study-level findings and limits: Most thyroid clonotypes expanded above 0.001 were also detected in blood.

Germline loops: CDR1 KGHSH, CDR2 LQKENI. V lost 5 bases, J lost 6 bases, and 14 bases lay in between. The CDR3 consists of 14 residues. Amplified TCR beta CDR3 regions derived from RNA transcripts. The primer set for the first-round RT-PCR of the TCR CDR3 was HTBI. Each CDR3 protein is one row after TCRdb ran MiXCR on the multiplex PCR reads. Of 250,000 or so distinct CDR3 sequences in the sample, about a sixth were seen once. Sequencing was performed on blood. The sequence came from a woman aged 18 to 35 with Graves' ophthalmopathy. V usage is TRBV18 and J usage is TRBJ2-1; D is unresolved. CDR3 sequence reads: CASSADENVNEQFF. The DNA of the CDR3 is TGTGCCAGCTCAGCCGACGAGAACGTCAATGAGCAGTTCTTC.